A selection of T cell receptor beta chains follows, all from one sample in a study of technical replicates of blood from a handful of donors. Only in-frame clones appear in the TCRdb table, and some are missing; sequencing was by immunoSEQ multiplex PCR. The sample includes 70,000 to 75,000 clones, over 90% of them seen just once. Sequenced sample: T cells isolated from PBMCs. Every receptor here comes from a human donor in good health. The CDR3 runs from the conserved cysteine through the conserved F or W. Each record gives: clone size, J gene, D gene, V gene, CDR3 DNA, CDR3 protein. A D gene is named only where the DNA matches it firmly. The size field is filled for only some rows; it gives once, few, many or a size class.

clone_size: NA; j_call: TRBJ1-2; d_call: TRBD1; v_call: TRBV28; cdr3_nt: TGTGCCACCCGGACAGGGACAGCTAACTATGGCTACACCTTC; cdr3_aa: CATRTGTANYGYTF
clone_size: NA; j_call: TRBJ1-1; d_call: NA; v_call: TRBV4-1; cdr3_nt: TGCGCCAGCAGCCCACTGGGGGGGTCCCTTGAAGCTTTCTTT; cdr3_aa: CASSPLGGSLEAFF
clone_size: NA; j_call: TRBJ1-5; d_call: TRBD1; v_call: TRBV28; cdr3_nt: TGTGGGACAGGGGCAAGGCAGCCCCAGCATTTT; cdr3_aa: CGTGARQPQHF
clone_size: NA; j_call: TRBJ2-3; d_call: TRBD2; v_call: TRBV5-1; cdr3_nt: TGCGCCAGCAGTTATCGAGATAGGACTAGCGGCAGCACAGATACGCAGTATTTT; cdr3_aa: CASSYRDRTSGSTDTQYF
clone_size: NA; j_call: TRBJ2-2; d_call: NA; v_call: TRBV28; cdr3_nt: TGTGCCAGCAGTGTCCGCACCGGGGAGCTGTTTTTT; cdr3_aa: CASSVRTGELFF
clone_size: once; j_call: TRBJ2-2; d_call: NA; v_call: TRBV18; cdr3_nt: TGTGCCAGCTCACCTTCGAGTGCGGACGGGGCCGGGGAGCTGTTTTTT; cdr3_aa: CASSPSSADGAGELFF
clone_size: NA; j_call: TRBJ2-3; d_call: NA; v_call: TRBV29-1; cdr3_nt: TGCAGCGTGGGGGAGGGGACACTTAGCACAGATACGCAGTATTTT; cdr3_aa: CSVGEGTLSTDTQYF
clone_size: NA; j_call: TRBJ1-3; d_call: NA; v_call: TRBV6-1; cdr3_nt: TGTGCCAGCAGCGCCGGGACAGGAAACACCATATATTTT; cdr3_aa: CASSAGTGNTIYF
clone_size: NA; j_call: TRBJ1-1; d_call: TRBD1; v_call: TRBV25-1; cdr3_nt: TGTGCCAGCAACCAGGGGGCGCGGGACACTGAAGCTTTCTTT; cdr3_aa: CASNQGARDTEAFF
clone_size: NA; j_call: TRBJ2-3; d_call: TRBD2; v_call: TRBV27; cdr3_nt: TGTGCCAGCAGTTTATCGGCTGGGACTAGCGGGACAGCTACAGATACGCAGTATTTT; cdr3_aa: CASSLSAGTSGTATDTQYF
clone_size: NA; j_call: TRBJ2-2; d_call: TRBD1; v_call: TRBV5-4; cdr3_nt: TGTGCCAGCAGCTTGCAATTCGGGACAGACACCGGGGAGCTGTTTTTT; cdr3_aa: CASSLQFGTDTGELFF
clone_size: NA; j_call: TRBJ2-3; d_call: TRBD2; v_call: TRBV9; cdr3_nt: TGTGCCAGCAGCGTAAGGCCAGCGGGAGCGGATACGCAGTATTTT; cdr3_aa: CASSVRPAGADTQYF
clone_size: NA; j_call: TRBJ2-7; d_call: TRBD2; v_call: TRBV7-2; cdr3_nt: TGTGCCAGCAGCTCTACTAGCGGGGGGTCGTACGAGCAGTACTTC; cdr3_aa: CASSSTSGGSYEQYF
clone_size: once; j_call: TRBJ2-2; d_call: NA; v_call: TRBV5-4; cdr3_nt: TGTGCCAGCAGCTTGGGCAGGGGGGCGAACACCGGGGAGCTGTTTTTT; cdr3_aa: CASSLGRGANTGELFF
clone_size: NA; j_call: TRBJ1-1; d_call: NA; v_call: TRBV4-1; cdr3_nt: TGCGCCAGCAGCCAAGATAGCAAAGCTTTCTTT; cdr3_aa: CASSQDSKAFF
clone_size: NA; j_call: TRBJ2-7; d_call: NA; v_call: TRBV27; cdr3_nt: TGTGCCAGCAGTTTAGTCGGGACTGAGCAAACCTACGAGCAGTACTTC; cdr3_aa: CASSLVGTEQTYEQYF